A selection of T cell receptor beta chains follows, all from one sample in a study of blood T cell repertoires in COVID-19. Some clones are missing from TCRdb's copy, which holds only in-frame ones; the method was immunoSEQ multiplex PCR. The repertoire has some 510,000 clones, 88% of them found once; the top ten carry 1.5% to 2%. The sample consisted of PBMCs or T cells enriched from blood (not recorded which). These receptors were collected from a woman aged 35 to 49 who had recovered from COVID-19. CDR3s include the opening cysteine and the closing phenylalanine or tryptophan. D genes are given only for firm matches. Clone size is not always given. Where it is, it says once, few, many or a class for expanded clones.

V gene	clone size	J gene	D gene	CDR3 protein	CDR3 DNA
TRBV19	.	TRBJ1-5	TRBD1	CASRLTGVQPQHF	TGTGCCAGTAGACTTACAGGGGTTCAGCCCCAGCATTTT
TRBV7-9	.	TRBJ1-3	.	CASSSDIDSGNTIYF	TGTGCCAGCAGCTCGGACATAGACTCTGGAAACACCATATATTTT
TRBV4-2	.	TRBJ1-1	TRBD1	CASSLSGQGNTEAFF	TGTGCCAGCAGCCTAAGCGGACAGGGGAACACTGAAGCTTTCTTT
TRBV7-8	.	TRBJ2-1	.	CASSRPGQEGQFF	TGTGCCAGCAGCCGACCGGGGCAGGAGGGGCAGTTCTTC
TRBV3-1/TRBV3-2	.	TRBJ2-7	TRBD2	CASSHLGTSDSSYEQYF	TGTGCCAGCAGCCACCTCGGGACTAGCGACTCCTCCTACGAGCAGTACTTC
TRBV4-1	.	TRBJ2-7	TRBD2	CASSPGLAGAYEQYF	TGCGCCAGCAGCCCCGGACTAGCGGGAGCCTACGAGCAGTACTTC
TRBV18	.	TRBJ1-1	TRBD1	CASSPSPPGGTGVFGDTEAFF	TGTGCCAGCTCCCCCTCCCCACCGGGCGGGACAGGGGTTTTCGGTGATACTGAAGCTTTCTTT
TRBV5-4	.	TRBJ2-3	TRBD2	CASSFGGRGTDTQYF	TGTGCCAGCAGCTTTGGCGGGAGGGGCACAGATACGCAGTATTTT
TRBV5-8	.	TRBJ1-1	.	CASSPWEGYTEAFF	TGTGCCAGCAGCCCGTGGGAGGGTTACACTGAAGCTTTCTTT
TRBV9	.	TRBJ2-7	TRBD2	CASSLSGSFTYEQYF	TGTGCCAGCAGCTTAAGCGGGAGTTTTACCTACGAGCAGTACTTC
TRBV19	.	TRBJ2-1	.	CASSIEIREYNEQFF	TGTGCCAGTAGTATAGAAATAAGGGAGTACAATGAGCAGTTCTTC
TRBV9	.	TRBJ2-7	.	CASSVAPIYEQYF	TGTGCCAGCAGCGTAGCTCCTATCTACGAGCAGTACTTC
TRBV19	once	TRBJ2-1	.	CATTQGRTVLGNEQFF	TGTGCCACAACCCAAGGGAGGACGGTCCTAGGGAATGAGCAGTTCTTC
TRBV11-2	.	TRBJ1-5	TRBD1	CASSLNRGGNQPQHF	TGTGCCAGCAGCTTAAACAGGGGGGGCAATCAGCCCCAGCATTTT
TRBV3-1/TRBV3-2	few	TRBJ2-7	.	CASSRDSYYEQYF	TGTGCCAGCAGCCGGGACTCTTACTACGAGCAGTACTTC
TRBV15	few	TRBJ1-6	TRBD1	CATSRGQGNSPLHF	TGTGCCACCAGCAGAGGACAGGGTAATTCACCCCTCCACTTT
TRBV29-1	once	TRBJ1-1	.	CSVMKGGDTEAFF	TGCAGCGTCATGAAGGGGGGGGACACTGAAGCTTTCTTT
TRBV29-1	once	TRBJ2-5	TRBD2	CSVGRGGETQYF	TGCAGCGTTGGTCGGGGGGGGGAGACCCAGTACTTC
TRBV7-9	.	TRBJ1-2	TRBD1	CASSRRGQGYTF	TGTGCCAGCAGCAGAAGGGGGCAGGGCTACACCTTC
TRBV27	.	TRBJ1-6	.	CASSPGVWGTHNSPLHF	TGTGCCAGCAGTCCTGGAGTGTGGGGGACACATAATTCACCCCTCCACTTT
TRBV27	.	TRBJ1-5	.	CASSLLGAGGNQPQHF	TGTGCCAGCAGTTTACTAGGAGCAGGGGGCAATCAGCCCCAGCATTTT
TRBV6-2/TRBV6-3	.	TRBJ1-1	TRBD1	CASSYPRWTGRNTEAFF	TGTGCCAGCAGTTACCCTCGCTGGACAGGGCGGAACACTGAAGCTTTCTTT
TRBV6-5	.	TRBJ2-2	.	CASSYPIPYGELFF	TGTGCCAGCAGCTACCCGATCCCCTACGGGGAGCTGTTTTTT
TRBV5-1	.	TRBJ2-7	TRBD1	CASSQGDYYEQYF	TGCGCCAGCAGCCAGGGGGATTACTACGAGCAGTACTTC